Listed here is a single TCR beta chain. Its antigen is as yet unknown. The data belong to a study of identifying expanded T cells in peripheral blood. Overall study results and limits: Variance in clone template counts between roughly two-week samples significantly increased with total template count across all healthy donors. Over approximately two and four weeks, about 17 and 20 clones changed, versus more than 1 between replicates.

Sequencing used immunoSEQ multiplex PCR; TCRdb keeps in-frame clones, though not all of them. The repertoire holds roughly 120,000 clones, with about nine tenths as singletons. Germline assignment: CDR1 SEHNR and CDR2 FQNEAQ (reference sequence). Trimming removed 5 bases at V and 7 bases at J, with 27 bases between. The CDR3 runs to 18 residues. No infections or other immune events were documented during collection. The receptor was isolated from a person aged 18 to 70 in good health. Specimen: blood. V gene TRBV7-9 combines with J gene TRBJ2-1; the D gene is possibly TRBD1 (6 bases). Here the CDR3 reads CASSLLGGLAVLGNEQFF. CDR3 DNA sequence: TGTGCCAGCAGCCTCCTTGGGGGCCTAGCCGTCTTGGGGAATGAGCAGTTCTTC. Full variable domain (rest looked up from reference TRBV7-9 and TRBJ2-1): DTGVSQNPRHKITKRGQNVTFRCDPISEHNRLYWYRQTLGQGPEFLTYFQNEAQLEKSRLLSDRFSAERPKGSFSTLEIQRTEQGDSAMYLCASSLLGGLAVLGNEQFFGPGTRLTVL.